This T cell receptor beta chain was captured in a study of T-cell reconstitution after alpha-beta-depleted transplantation in children (TCRdb year 2016). About the investigation overall: Using TCR repertoire profiling, the study quantitatively followed how T-cell immune reconstitution unfolded in children after TCRalphabeta/CD19-depleted allogeneic hematopoietic cell transplantation.

Broad study findings and their caveats: In some patients, high TCRbeta diversity at day 60 was attributed to recipient T cells and intrathymic progenitors that had survived conditioning. The apparently early recovery of alphabetaT-cell counts about two months after transplant reportedly depended on only several hundred rapidly expanded clones that came from non-depleted graft cells. The frequencies of hyperexpanded clones fell over the following months, and after one year, T-cell counts and TCRbeta diversity were mostly attributed to newly produced T cells.

CDR3 length: 16 amino acids, cysteine to phenylalanine. The only DNA kept is the CDR3, 48 bases in frame from the first base. V and J are trimmed by 5 bases and 1 base, and the gene matches miss 8 bases of the junction. For CDR1 and CDR2, the germline V gene (reference sequence) lists SEHNR and FQNEAQ. The label giving this sample's treatment or condition can be read as: allogeneic hematopoietic cell transplantation with graft depleted of TCRalphabeta T cells and CD19 B cells. The transplant recipients were children given TCRalphabeta/CD19-depleted allogeneic hematopoietic cell grafts. Receptor amplification or capture employed PCR. The listed sequencing device is Illumina HiSeq 2500. Molecular barcoding was employed in the preparation of TCR libraries, with unique molecular identifiers being used to normalize TCRbeta repertoire quantification. Using fastp trimming at Q25 and MiXCR clonotype assembly, TCRdb reanalyzed the public sequencing data and kept in-frame beta chains. Here each entry gathers all rows of one CDR3 protein and keeps the most common genes and DNA. Across this sample there are 700,000 to 950,000 distinct CDR3 sequences, with 15% to 20% seen only once. The top ten clonotypes cover roughly 5% of the sample.

A remark on this clonotype: There is no known antigen for this receptor. Per-nucleotide qualities are absent, and no much larger clonotype sits a single base away.

The TCR comes from a male patient between 10 and 17 years old who had a stem cell transplant for acute lymphoblastic leukemia, so the T cells may come from the graft donor. The chain couples TRBV7-9 to TRBJ2-5; 9 bases in between match TRBD2. The input for sequencing was PBMCs, mostly from graft donor cells, taken 360 days after TCRalphabeta/CD19-depleted stem cell transplant. The CDR3 loop reads CASSPRLAEIQETQYF. In nucleotide form, the sequence is TGTGCCAGCAGCCCCCGACTAGCGGAGATCCAAGAGACCCAGTACTTC.